The entry below gives a single T cell receptor (beta chain) sequence along with its context. Its antigen is unknown. A second PCR, run for roughly 7 to 12 cycles, used a sample-barcoded 5' primer plus a J-beta primer mix. MiXCR, run by TCRdb on the 5' RACE reads, gives a single entry per CDR3 protein. Of 800,000 to 900,000 distinct CDR3 sequences in the sample, 62% were seen once. The sample originates from a study of blood T cells in healthy people across ages. The study, taken as a whole, reports: Researchers deemed the diversity estimates from one million T cells underestimates.

Trimming took off 5 bases at V and 0 bases at J, with 11 bases between the two ends. There are 14 residues in the CDR3. Germline assignment: CDR1 MNHEY and CDR2 SVGAGI. The material sequenced was blood. The origin of this receptor is a man aged 25-45 years in good health. V is TRBV6-5 and J is TRBJ2-7; D may be TRBD1 or TRBD2 (5 bases each). CDR3: CASSGRDRSYEQYF. The CDR3 DNA reads TGTGCCAGCAGTGGCCGGGACCGCTCCTACGAGCAGTACTTC.